The next 26 T cell receptor beta chains were all read from a single sample in a study of shared clonotypes between healthy human individuals. Some clones are missing from TCRdb's copy, which holds only in-frame ones; the method was immunoSEQ multiplex PCR. Of roughly 1 million clones in the sample, around 74% are singletons; the top ten hold approximately 1.5%. The sequenced sample consisted of memory CD4+ T cells sorted from blood. Sample subset: CD45RA-negative fraction. These receptors were collected from a man between 18 and 35 years old in good health.

The gene calls are TRBV4-1 and TRBJ2-1; possibly TRBD1 for D (7 bases). This CDR3 spans 16 amino acids. V was shortened by 6 bases and J by 0 bases, with 15 bases between the two germline ends. Germline V CDR1 and CDR2: MGHRA, YSYEKL. CDR3 loop: CASREQGRSSYNEQFF. The CDR3 nucleotides read TGCGCCAGCAGAGAACAGGGGAGGAGCTCCTACAATGAGCAGTTCTTC.

The chain carries TRBV6-1 and TRBJ1-2; no definite D call. With 5 bases removed from V and 2 bases from J, the gap between germline ends came to 9 bases. CDR1 and CDR2 (germline): MNHNS, SASEGT. The CDR3 is 13 residues long. The CDR3 nucleotides read TGTGCCAGCAGTATAACAGCGAACTATGGCTACACCTTC. Amino acid sequence: CASSITANYGYTF.

The rearrangement uses TRBV15 and TRBJ2-5; no clear D. Germline V gene lookup returns CDR1 LNHNV and CDR2 YYDKDF (reference sequence). The V gene lost 0 bases and the J gene lost 5 bases, with 7 bases spanning the gap. CDR3 length: 13 residues. The chain's CDR3 is CATSRDPSETQYF. In nucleotides, the CDR3 is TGTGCCACCAGCAGAGATCCCTCGGAGACCCAGTACTTC.

The chain links TRBV6-1 to TRBJ2-5, with 7 nucleotides matching TRBD2. Germline V CDR1 and CDR2: MNHNS, SASEGT. The CDR3 spans 17 residues. V was pared by 2 bases and J by 4 bases, with 13 bases of the junction left unmatched. This CDR3 reads CASSESSAGVFRETQYF. Here the CDR3 DNA reads TGTGCCAGCAGTGAATCGTCGGCGGGAGTGTTTCGAGAGACCCAGTACTTC.

The V and J genes are TRBV19 and TRBJ1-3, with D uncertain. The CDR3 is made up of 16 amino acids. The ends were cut back, 3 bases at V and 0 bases at J, with 12 bases in the middle. The germline V gene encodes CDR1 LNHDA and CDR2 SQIVND (reference sequence). CDR3 in amino acids: CASSILVRDSGNTIYF. The CDR3 bases are TGTGCCAGTAGTATTTTGGTACGGGACTCTGGAAACACCATATATTTT.

The chain uses TRBV7-2 and TRBJ2-7; D is perhaps TRBD1 (6 bases). The CDR3 has 13 residues. V was clipped by 5 bases and J by 6 bases, with 14 bases between them. Germline V gene sequence: CDR1 SGHTA, CDR2 FQGNSA. The CDR3 reads CASSPQGQGEQYF. CDR3 nucleotides: TGTGCCAGCAGCCCACAGGGTCAGGGCGAGCAGTACTTC.

This clone was seen more than once but under ten times. The J gene is TRBJ2-3, the V gene TRBV5-1; 9 bases are a match to TRBD2. This CDR3 comprises 16 residues. From germline, CDR1 is SGHRS and CDR2 YFSETQ. Germline trimming cut 4 bases from V and 2 bases from J; bases unmatched to any gene: 8. CDR3 in DNA: TGCGCCAGCAGCCCGATAGCGGGGGTCCTCACAGATACGCAGTATTTT. Protein: CASSPIAGVLTDTQYF.

This chain uses TRBV29-1 with TRBJ2-1; tentatively, D is TRBD1 or TRBD2 (5 bases each). The CDR3 covers 15 residues. Trimming pared 6 bases from V and 2 bases from J, leaving 17 bases between. Germline V CDR1 and CDR2: SQVTM, ANQGSEA. CDR3 loop: CSVGGAGRAYNEQFF. CDR3 DNA: TGCAGCGTCGGTGGGGCAGGGCGGGCCTACAATGAGCAGTTCTTC.

The genes are TRBV29-1 and TRBJ2-3, with 7 bases lining up with TRBD1. This CDR3 has 17 amino acids. V was clipped by 5 bases and J by 0 bases; unmatched bases: 14. The germline CDR1 and CDR2 sequences are SQVTM and ANQGSEA. The DNA of the CDR3 is TGCAGCGTTAAGACTTCGGGACAGTCCTCTAGCACAGATACGCAGTATTTT. Translation gives CSVKTSGQSSSTDTQYF.

The chain joins TRBV19 to TRBJ2-7; 8 bases are a match to TRBD2. The CDR3 is 15 residues long. Germline V gene sequence: CDR1 LNHDA, CDR2 SQIVND (reference sequence). With V trimmed by 5 bases and J by 6 bases, 12 bases remained unmatched. Written as DNA, the CDR3 is TGTGCCAGTAGTGAAGCGGGGGCTCGCCGCGGCGAGCAGTACTTC. Translation: CASSEAGARRGEQYF. Variable domain in full (rest from reference TRBV19 and TRBJ2-7): DGGITQSPKYLFRKEGQNVTLSCEQNLNHDAMYWYRQDPGQGLRLIYYSQIVNDFQKGDIAEGYSVSREKKESFPLTVTSAQKNPTAFYLCASSEAGARRGEQYFGPGTRLTVT.

This clone was seen more than once but under ten times. Other DNA sequences from this sample encode an identical CDR3 as well. V usage is TRBV5-1 and J usage is TRBJ2-1; 8 positions match TRBD1. Germline CDR1 is SGHRS and CDR2 is YFSETQ. V lost 0 bases, J lost 8 bases, and 4 bases stayed unmatched. This CDR3 contains 14 residues. The DNA for the CDR3 is TGCGCCAGCAGCTTGGGGACAGGGTACGATGAGCAGTTCTTC. It translates to CASSLGTGYDEQFF.

The rearrangement joins TRBV11-2 to TRBJ2-5, with no clear D. Germline V gene data show CDR1 as SGHAT and CDR2 as FQNNGV. The CDR3 contains 14 residues. Between the trimmed V and J ends, which lost 3 bases and 2 bases, there was a span of 10 bases. The CDR3 sequence is CASSLSSRQETQYF. CDR3 in DNA: TGTGCCAGCAGCTTGTCTAGTCGACAAGAGACCCAGTACTTC. The full variable domain, in which reference TRBV11-2 and TRBJ2-5 provide the parts outside the CDR3, is EAGVAQSPRYKIIEKRQSVAFWCNPISGHATLYWYQQILGQGPKLLIQFQNNGVVDDSQLPKDRFSAERLKGVDSTLKIQPAKLEDSAVYLCASSLSSRQETQYFGPGTRLLVL.

The chain links TRBV11-2 to TRBJ2-3, with 7 positions matching TRBD2. Per germline, CDR1 SGHAT and CDR2 FQNNGV. CDR3 length equals 16 residues. Trimming at V came to 4 bases and at J to 0 bases, leaving 7 bases not matched to a gene. CDR3 coding DNA: TGTGCCAGCAGCTCGATAGCGGGTGCTAGCACAGATACGCAGTATTTT. Its protein product is CASSSIAGASTDTQYF.

J is TRBJ1-1 and V is TRBV7-9; no clear D. Germline V gene lookup returns CDR1 SEHNR and CDR2 FQNEAQ (reference sequence). Trimming stripped 4 bases from V and 0 bases from J, with 9 bases between. The CDR3 has 14 amino acids. The CDR3 DNA reads as TGTGCCAGCAGCTCTATCAACATGAACACTGAAGCTTTCTTT. Translation: CASSSINMNTEAFF.

This chain connects TRBV30 to TRBJ2-3, with a possible D match to TRBD1 (5 bases). The CDR3 is 14 residues long. CDR1 and CDR2 (germline): GTSNPN, SVGIG (reference sequence). V lost 2 bases and J lost 2, with 11 bases in between. The CDR3 here is CAWSRGRSTDTQYF. The DNA for the CDR3 is TGTGCCTGGAGTAGGGGCAGGTCCACAGATACGCAGTATTTT. Variable domain in full (rest from reference TRBV30 and TRBJ2-3): SQTIHQWPATLVQPVGSPLSLECTVEGTSNPNLYWYRQAAGRGLQLLFYSVGIGQISSEVPQNLSASRPQDRQFILSSKKLLLSDSGFYLCAWSRGRSTDTQYFGPGTRLTVL.

The chain links TRBV5-1 to TRBJ1-2, with a possible D match to TRBD1 (6 bases). Deletions cut 1 base from V and 7 bases from J, with 17 bases between. Germline V gene lookup returns CDR1 SGHRS and CDR2 YFSETQ. This CDR3 spans 15 amino acids. CDR3 amino acids: CASSLMQGISGGYTF. The CDR3, as DNA: TGCGCCAGCAGCTTGATGCAGGGGATCTCTGGTGGCTACACCTTC.

This clone was counted a single time. J is TRBJ1-6 and V is TRBV4-1; 10 bases agree with TRBD1. Germline-derived CDR1 and CDR2 are MGHRA and YSYEKL. Trimming took 3 bases from V and 8 from J; bases not matched to a gene: 4. The CDR3 consists of 15 residues. The CDR3 DNA sequence: TGCGCCAGCAGCCAGGGACAGGGGCGGGATTCACCCCTCCACTTT. Its translation: CASSQGQGRDSPLHF.

The chain has TRBV7-3 and TRBJ2-1; D is unresolved. CDR1 is SGHTA and CDR2 is FQGTGA in the germline V gene. The CDR3 has 13 amino acids. Trimming left V 5 bases short and J 8 bases short, with 13 bases between. The CDR3 DNA reads TGTGCCAGCAGCCTAAATCCTCTGGATGAGCAGTTCTTC. The encoded protein is CASSLNPLDEQFF.

This clone was observed a few times. J is TRBJ1-4 and V is TRBV6-5; D gene ambiguous. Germline lookup yields CDR1 MNHEY and CDR2 SVGAGI. This CDR3 has 14 amino acids. With 6 bases removed from V and 7 bases from J, the gap between germline ends came to 15 bases. The CDR3 is CASRVSMASEKLFF. The CDR3 bases are TGTGCCAGCAGGGTGAGCATGGCCAGTGAAAAACTGTTTTTT.

CDR3 sequence (DNA): TGTGCCAGCAGCCTTCGCCCTGGACTAGCGGGGGGAAGGCAAGAGACCCAGTACTTC. This codes for CASSLRPGLAGGRQETQYF. The chain is built from TRBV7-2 and TRBJ2-5; 14 positions match TRBD2. Germline loops: CDR1 SGHTA, CDR2 FQGNSA. The CDR3 consists of 19 residues. J was trimmed by 2 bases and V by 5 bases; bases with no gene match: 13.

This chain connects TRBV5-4 to TRBJ1-1, with TRBD1 matching 11 bases. J lost 6 bases, V lost 3 bases, and 4 bases had no gene match. The germline gives CDR1 SGHNT, CDR2 YYREEE (reference sequence). This CDR3 comprises 14 residues. CDR3 in DNA: TGTGCCAGCAGCTCGGGACAGGGGGAGGCTGAAGCTTTCTTT. Encoded protein: CASSSGQGEAEAFF. The full variable domain, its missing parts supplied by reference TRBV5-4 and TRBJ1-1, is ETGVTQSPTHLIKTRGQQVTLRCSSQSGHNTVSWYQQALGQGPQFIFQYYREEENGRGNFPPRFSGLQFPNYSSELNVNALELDDSALYLCASSSGQGEAEAFFGQGTRLTVV.

J is TRBJ1-1 and V is TRBV6-5; 12 bases are shared with TRBD1. The germline V gene has CDR1 MNHEY and CDR2 SVGAGI. J was trimmed by 3 bases and V by 8 bases; bases with no gene match: 7. The CDR3 is 15 residues long. DNA for the CDR3: TGTGCCAGCTGGGGACAGGGGGCGGGGGACACTGAAGCTTTCTTT. It encodes CASWGQGAGDTEAFF.

The table lists this clone with a few counts. The gene calls are TRBV19 and TRBJ2-7; D is perhaps TRBD2 (5 bases). The CDR3 totals 14 residues. In germline, CDR1 is LNHDA, CDR2 SQIVND (reference sequence). Trimming took off 4 bases at V and 6 bases at J, with 16 bases between the two ends. The CDR3 DNA sequence: TGTGCCAGTAGTAACGGGGATAAAATGATCGAGCAGTACTTC. Amino acids: CASSNGDKMIEQYF.

For this clone: The sample holds other DNA sequences that translate to the same CDR3. The chain combines TRBV5-1 with TRBJ1-5, with TRBD1 identical over 10 bases. The CDR3 contains 15 residues. In germline, CDR1 is SGHRS, CDR2 YFSETQ. V was clipped by 0 bases and J by 5 bases; unmatched bases: 2. The CDR3 protein is CASSLEGQGHQPQHF. In DNA form, the CDR3 reads TGCGCCAGCAGCTTGGAGGGACAGGGGCATCAGCCCCAGCATTTT. The whole variable domain, remainder taken from reference TRBV5-1 and TRBJ1-5, is KAGVTQTPRYLIKTRGQQVTLSCSPISGHRSVSWYQQTPGQGLQFLFEYFSETQRNKGNFPGRFSGRQFSNSRSEMNVSTLELGDSALYLCASSLEGQGHQPQHFGDGTRLSIL.

The V and J genes are TRBV7-8 and TRBJ1-3; D is ambiguous. The V end lost 1 base, the J end lost 0 bases, and 7 bases lay between the germline ends. CDR1 and CDR2 (germline): SGHVS, FQNEAQ. The CDR3 is 15 amino acids. The CDR3 sequence: CASSLEAISGNTIYF. The CDR3 region has the DNA TGTGCCAGCAGCTTAGAGGCCATCTCTGGAAACACCATATATTTT.

The V gene is TRBV11-2, the J gene TRBJ2-2; TRBD2 matches 8 bases. With 5 bases clipped from V and 1 base from J, the junction kept 6 bases outside the gene matches. The CDR3 spans 16 residues. CDR1 is SGHAT, CDR2 FQNNGV, per germline. CDR3 nucleotides: TGTGCCAGCAGCCCTCGGAGCGGGGGGAACACCGGGGAGCTGTTTTTT. It codes for CASSPRSGGNTGELFF. The full variable domain, in which reference TRBV11-2 and TRBJ2-2 provide the parts outside the CDR3, is EAGVAQSPRYKIIEKRQSVAFWCNPISGHATLYWYQQILGQGPKLLIQFQNNGVVDDSQLPKDRFSAERLKGVDSTLKIQPAKLEDSAVYLCASSPRSGGNTGELFFGEGSRLTVL.